Listed here are 14 T cell receptor beta chains from one sample, sequenced in a study of technical replicates of blood from several donors. The repertoire was sequenced with immunoSEQ multiplex PCR; TCRdb's copy has only in-frame clones and lacks some. Of about 75,000 clones detected, 91% appear once; the ten largest clones hold 0.35% to 0.4%. Sequencing was performed on T cells isolated from PBMCs. The receptors stem from a human donor in good health. Some clones in this sample may be carry-over from other donors' samples.

The genes are TRBV4-2 and TRBJ1-6; D is unresolved. The germline CDR1 and CDR2 sequences are LGHNA and YNFKEQ. This CDR3 has 11 residues. V was cut by 3 bases and J by 14 bases, with 8 bases left in between. The CDR3 protein is CASSQLDTLHF. As DNA, the CDR3 is TGTGCCAGCAGCCAGTTAGACACCCTCCACTTT.

The chain couples TRBV2 to TRBJ2-7; the match to TRBD2 covers 8 bases. The CDR3 extends over 13 amino acids. J was trimmed by 3 bases and V by 2 bases; bases with no gene match: 0. Germline lookup yields CDR1 SNHLY and CDR2 FYNNEI. The CDR3 DNA follows: TGTGCCAGCAGTGAACTAGCGGGCTACGAGCAGTACTTC. Protein sequence: CASSELAGYEQYF. The variable domain in full, completed from reference TRBV2 and TRBJ2-7, reads EPEVTQTPSHQVTQMGQEVILRCVPISNHLYFYWYRQILGQKVEFLVSFYNNEISEKSEIFDDQFSVERPDGSNFTLKIRSTKLEDSAMYFCASSELAGYEQYFGPGTRLTVT.

The chain links TRBV9 to TRBJ2-5; TRBD1 matches 7 bases. The CDR3 is 14 residues long. The V segment lost 1 base and the J segment 3 bases; nucleotides outside the gene matches: 3. Looked up from germline, CDR1 is SGDLS and CDR2 is YYNGEE. The CDR3 nucleotides read TGTGCCAGCAGCGTAACAGGGGTCAAAGAGACCCAGTACTTC. This encodes CASSVTGVKETQYF.

The CDR3 bases are TGCAGCGTTCGCTCAGGGGGCACTGAGCAGTTCTTC. Protein: CSVRSGGTEQFF. The chain has TRBV29-1 and TRBJ2-1; 8 nucleotides line up with TRBD1. Per germline, CDR1 SQVTM and CDR2 ANQGSEA. CDR3 length: 12 residues. The junction had 6 bases not matched to a gene; V was cut back by 5 bases and J by 9 bases.

This clone is a singleton in its sample. This sequence joins TRBV30 and TRBJ1-1, with 9 bases identical to TRBD1. Germline V gene lookup returns CDR1 GTSNPN and CDR2 SVGIG (reference sequence). The J segment lost 4 bases and the V segment lost 3 bases, leaving 9 bases of the junction unmatched. CDR3 length: 15 amino acids. The CDR3 sequence is CAWRGPGQGGTEAFF. CDR3 in DNA: TGTGCCTGGAGGGGCCCGGGACAGGGAGGCACTGAAGCTTTCTTT.

This rearrangement joins TRBV14 to TRBJ2-5; D remains ambiguous. The CDR3 covers 14 residues. The germline V and J ends were trimmed by 4 bases and 5 bases, with 14 bases remaining between them. Germline values: CDR1 SGHDN, CDR2 FVKESK. The CDR3 here is CASSPTVLRETQYF. CDR3 bases: TGTGCCAGCAGCCCCACCGTTCTACGGGAGACCCAGTACTTC.

The chain employs TRBV14 and TRBJ1-2; 8 bases align to TRBD1. CDR3 length equals 15 residues. The ends lost 3 bases at V and 4 bases at J; junction bases unmatched: 7. CDR1 and CDR2 (germline): SGHDN, FVKESK. The CDR3 loop is CASSQSGTGGYGYTF. The CDR3 DNA reads TGTGCCAGCAGCCAGTCCGGGACAGGAGGCTATGGCTACACCTTC.

This chain joins TRBV6-6 and TRBJ2-1; weak D call: TRBD2 (6 bases). The CDR3 runs 13 residues. The V and J ends lost 1 base and 7 bases respectively, with 8 bases between them. Germline loops: CDR1 MNHNY, CDR2 SVGAGI (reference sequence). For the CDR3, the DNA is TGTGCCAGCAGTTACTTCGGAGGGAATGAGCAGTTCTTC. Protein sequence: CASSYFGGNEQFF.

This chain links TRBV7-9 with TRBJ1-1, with D hard to call. This CDR3 spans 13 amino acids. Germline V lookup: CDR1 SEHNR, CDR2 FQNEAQ (reference sequence). V lost 5 bases, J lost 11 bases, and 18 bases lay in between. The CDR3 sequence is CASSKSVREVAFF. The DNA of the CDR3 is TGTGCCAGCAGCAAGTCAGTCAGAGAGGTGGCTTTCTTT. Variable domain in full (rest from reference TRBV7-9 and TRBJ1-1): DTGVSQNPRHKITKRGQNVTFRCDPISEHNRLYWYRQTLGQGPEFLTYFQNEAQLEKSRLLSDRFSAERPKGSFSTLEIQRTEQGDSAMYLCASSKSVREVAFFGQGTRLTVV.

The chain joins TRBV29-1 to TRBJ1-1; no clear D. This CDR3 region has 13 residues. Trimming stripped 7 bases from V and 2 bases from J, with 14 bases between. Per germline, CDR1 SQVTM and CDR2 ANQGSEA. CDR3 protein: CSAKPQINTEAFF. The CDR3 DNA reads TGCAGCGCCAAGCCACAGATCAACACTGAAGCTTTCTTT.

In this sample, this clone turned up a few times. The chain is built from TRBV7-8 and TRBJ1-5; D not resolved. V was pared by 6 bases and J by 4 bases, with 13 bases between. Germline V gene data show CDR1 as SGHVS and CDR2 as FQNEAQ. The CDR3 covers 14 residues. CDR3 sequence (DNA): TGTGCCAGCAGTACGGGGATTAGTAATCAGCCCCAGCATTTT. Amino acids: CASSTGISNQPQHF.

V is TRBV7-6 and J is TRBJ2-5, with TRBD2 matching over 7 bases. V shed 0 bases and J 4 bases; nucleotides not matched to a gene: 5. This CDR3 region has 15 residues. Per the germline V gene, CDR1 is SGHVS and CDR2 is FNYEAQ. In nucleotides, the CDR3 is TGTGCCAGCAGCTTAGCGTGGGGGGGGATAGAGACCCAGTACTTC. The encoded protein is CASSLAWGGIETQYF.

The chain employs TRBV6-1 and TRBJ2-5, with TRBD2 identical over 9 bases. This CDR3 spans 17 amino acids. Unmatched junction bases numbered 8, after V lost 2 bases and J lost 1 base. The germline V gene encodes CDR1 MNHNS and CDR2 SASEGT. CDR3 in amino acids: CASSELAGLGGQETQYF. CDR3 DNA sequence: TGTGCCAGCAGTGAACTAGCGGGACTTGGGGGCCAAGAGACCCAGTACTTC.

This chain connects TRBV9 to TRBJ2-3; 7 bases are shared with TRBD2. Looked up from germline, CDR1 is SGDLS and CDR2 is YYNGEE. Losses at the gene ends were 3 bases for V and 3 bases for J; bases not matched to a gene: 4. This CDR3 is built from 14 residues. The CDR3 DNA reads as TGTGCCAGCAGCGGGACTAGGAGAACAGATACGCAGTATTTT. Protein sequence: CASSGTRRTDTQYF.